The clone carrying this TCR beta chain was recorded many times. The source of the sample is a study of molecular identifiers for immune sequencing clone quantification. Naive CD8 T cell sorting was performed on the CD8+CD4-CCR7+CD45RA+ phenotype. TCRdb reprocessed the PCR reads with MiXCR, giving one entry per CDR3 protein. The sample shows around 82,000 distinct CDR3 sequences, around 20% of them seen only once. The germline V gene has CDR1 LGHNA and CDR2 YSLEER. This CDR3 has 16 residues. Trimming cost V 0 bases and J 4 bases, with 13 bases left between them. The rearrangement links TRBV4-3 to TRBJ2-1, with D possibly TRBD2 on 5 matching bases. The sequencing sample was made of naive CD8+ T cells from blood, with Jurkat cell RNA spiked in. Subset specified: FACS-sorted CD8+CD4-CCR7+CD45RA+ naive T cells. This sequence originates from a human donor in good health. Some libraries in this study had Jurkat cell RNA spiked in. CDR3 coding DNA: TGCGCCAGCAGCCAAGATAGGGCGGGTAAATACAATGAGCAGTTCTTC. Amino acid sequence: CASSQDRAGKYNEQFF.